This T cell receptor beta chain stems from a study of shared clonotypes between healthy human individuals. Germline CDR1 SGHRS, CDR2 YFSETQ. V was clipped by 0 bases and J by 4 bases; unmatched bases: 9. The CDR3 sequence is 17 residues long. The input for sorted-subset replicate PCRs was roughly 180 ng DNA, some 28,000 T cell genomes. Per the original methods: Junction-only sequences without quality scores came from ImmunoSEQ, so filtering differed. Assay used: immunoSEQ multiplex PCR; TCRdb lists only in-frame clones, some missing. D and trimming were read from the DNA, whereas the V and J calls and clone size are those reported in that table. The profile covers about 190,000 clones, with approximately 61% appearing a single time and roughly a tenth taken by the ten largest.

Sequenced material: memory CD4+ T cells sorted from blood. Subset described: CD45RA-negative fraction. The origin of this receptor is a man under 40 in good health. This chain links TRBV5-1 with TRBJ1-2; 10 bases are a match to TRBD1. The DNA of the CDR3 is TGCGCCAGCAGCTTGGGGCTGACAGGGGGCTCGGGCTATGGCTACACCTTC. Protein sequence: CASSLGLTGGSGYGYTF.